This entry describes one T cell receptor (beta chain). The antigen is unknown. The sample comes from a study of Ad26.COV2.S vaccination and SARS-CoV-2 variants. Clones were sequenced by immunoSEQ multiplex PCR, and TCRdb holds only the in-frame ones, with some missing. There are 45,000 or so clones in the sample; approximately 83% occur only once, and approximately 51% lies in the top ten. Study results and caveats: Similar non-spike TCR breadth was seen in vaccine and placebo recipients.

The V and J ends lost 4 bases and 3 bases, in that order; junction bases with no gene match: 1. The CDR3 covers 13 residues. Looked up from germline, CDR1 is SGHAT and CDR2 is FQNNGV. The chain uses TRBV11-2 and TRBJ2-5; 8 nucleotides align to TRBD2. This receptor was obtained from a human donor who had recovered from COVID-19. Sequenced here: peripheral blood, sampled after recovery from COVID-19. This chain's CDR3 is CASSSRGEETQYF. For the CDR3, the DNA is TGTGCCAGCAGCTCGCGGGGGGAAGAGACCCAGTACTTC.